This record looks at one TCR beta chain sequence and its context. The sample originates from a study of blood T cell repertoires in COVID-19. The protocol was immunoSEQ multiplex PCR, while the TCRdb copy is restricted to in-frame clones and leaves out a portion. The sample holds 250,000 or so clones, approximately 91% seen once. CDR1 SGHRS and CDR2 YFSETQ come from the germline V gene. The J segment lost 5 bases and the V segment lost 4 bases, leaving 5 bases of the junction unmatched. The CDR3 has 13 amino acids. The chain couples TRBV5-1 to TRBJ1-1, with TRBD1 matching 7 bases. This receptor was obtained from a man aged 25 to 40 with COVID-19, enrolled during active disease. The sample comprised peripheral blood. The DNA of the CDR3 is TGCGCCAGCAGCCCGACAGGGAGTACTGAAGCTTTCTTT. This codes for CASSPTGSTEAFF.